This T cell receptor beta chain appears in the sequencing data of a study of blood T cells in healthy people across ages. The sample providers were healthy Caucasian people from Russia, aged roughly 6 to 95. This clonotype has ten or more counts. Its target is not known. The CDR3 loop spans 15 amino acids. V gave up 6 bases and J gave up 1 base, with 13 bases separating them. Points from the study as a whole: Estimates of diversity drawn from one million T cells were considered underestimates.

Primed by a sample-barcoded 5' primer and a J-beta primer mix, a second PCR proceeded for about 7 to 11 cycles. From each sample, at least 2.5 million paired-end reads containing CDR3 were obtained. TCRdb redid the calling of the 5' RACE reads with MiXCR, one entry per CDR3 protein. This sample carries just under 900,000 distinct CDR3 sequences, 25% to 35% of them seen once, and the ten largest clones take roughly a sixth. Sequences were obtained from blood. The TCR sequence derives from a woman of 80 years or more in good health. This sequence joins TRBV12-3 or TRBV12-4 and TRBJ2-1; D is unresolved. The CDR3 loop is CASRIIGLSYNEQFF. CDR3 nucleotides: TGTGCCAGCAGAATAATAGGGTTGTCCTACAATGAGCAGTTCTTC.